These T cell receptor beta chains were read from a single sample in a study of CD8 T cells in Susac syndrome. MiXCR, run by TCRdb on the immunoSEQ multiplex PCR reads, gives a single entry per CDR3 protein. The data contain over 70,000 distinct CDR3 sequences, around 96% of them singletons. Sequencing was performed on CD8+ T cells from PBMCs. The receptors here all came from a human donor with Susac syndrome. The CDR3 runs from the conserved cysteine through the conserved F or W. A D gene is named only where the DNA matches it firmly.

>TRBV6-5|NA
CASSPPDRVQYF
>TRBV6-5|NA
CASGAGYTDTQYF
>TRBV4-3|NA
CASSQDWDSGADYEQYF
>TRBV9|NA
CASSAYGGHTEAFF
>TRBV30|TRBD1
CAWSVQGPSRQYF
>TRBV5-4|NA
CASSPIDRNTEAFF
>TRBV6-1|NA
CASSEERGPYGYTF
>TRBV20-1|TRBD2
CSARGLLIPDTQFF
>TRBV20-1|TRBD2
CSARMGAGSSYNEQFF
>TRBV29-1|TRBD2
CSVAAPFSGGQETQYF
>TRBV5-6|NA
CASSPFEGSHNYGYTF
>TRBV6-5|NA
CASSYSPGGTDTQYF
>TRBV20-1|NA
CSARDGEETQYF
>TRBV20-1|NA
CSASDTANYGYTF
>TRBV12-5|NA
CASGLGRTHGEQFF
>TRBV30|NA
CAWSVKAGPSYEQYF
>TRBV20-1|NA
CSASLFSQAFDPGRAQETQYF
>TRBV7-9|TRBD1
CASSLLTGAGEQYF
>TRBV6-6|TRBD1
CASSRQGAPSQDGYTF
>TRBV15|NA
CATTQIGMRNEKLFF
>TRBV7-2|NA
CASSQQVINYGYTF
>TRBV12-3/TRBV12-4|TRBD1
CASSLRTGTYEQYF
>TRBV7-2|NA
CASSPGAGEGTQYF
>TRBV20-1|TRBD1
CSAWGGTGDNSPLHF
>TRBV18|NA
CASSPGALQETQYF
>TRBV5-6|NA
CASSATVDNEQFF
>TRBV6-2/TRBV6-3|NA
CASSYPLQPSGELFF
>TRBV20-1|NA
CSARTLGNQPQHF
>TRBV5-4|TRBD2
CASSLEGLAGADTQYF
>TRBV20-1|NA
CSARGDGVSYEQYF
>TRBV5-4|NA
CASSLGGVTGDTEAFF
>TRBV2|TRBD2
CASTKPKTSYSSYEQYF
>TRBV5-4|NA
CASSTGSADYTF
>TRBV28|NA
CASSKTGTQEKLFF
>TRBV7-9|NA
CASSQDTDYGYTF
>TRBV29-1|NA
CSVVSGAYEQYF
>TRBV6-5|TRBD1
CASSMDRGRETQYF
>TRBV15|NA
CATSRERDRYGYTF
>TRBV12-3/TRBV12-4|NA
CASRSGPGETQYF
>TRBV29-1|TRBD2
CSVSVSGSSYNEQFF
>TRBV24-1|NA
CATSDSQVETQYF